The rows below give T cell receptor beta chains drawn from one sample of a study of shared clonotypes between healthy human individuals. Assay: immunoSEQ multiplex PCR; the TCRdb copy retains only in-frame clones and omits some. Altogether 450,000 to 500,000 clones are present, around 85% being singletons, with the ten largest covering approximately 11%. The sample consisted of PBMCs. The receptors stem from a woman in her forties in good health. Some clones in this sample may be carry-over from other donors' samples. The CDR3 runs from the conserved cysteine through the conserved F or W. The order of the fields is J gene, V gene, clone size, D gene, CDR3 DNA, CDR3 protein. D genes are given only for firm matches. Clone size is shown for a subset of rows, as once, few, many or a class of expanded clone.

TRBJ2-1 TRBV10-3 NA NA TGTGCCATCAGTGATAGAGGGAACAATGAGCAGTTCTTC CAISDRGNNEQFF
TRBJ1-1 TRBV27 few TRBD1 TGTGCCAGCAGTTTAGGGACAGGGGGGGGCACTGAAGCTTTCTTT CASSLGTGGGTEAFF
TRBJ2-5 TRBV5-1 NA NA TGCGCCAGCAGCTCCCTCGGGCTACCCCAAGAGACCCAGTACTTC CASSSLGLPQETQYF
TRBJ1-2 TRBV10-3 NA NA TGTGCCATCAGTGAGTCAGGGGGTGACTATGGCTACACCTTC CAISESGGDYGYTF
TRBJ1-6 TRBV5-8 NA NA TGTGCCAGCAGCGCTGGGGCGGGTAATTCACCCCTCCACTTT CASSAGAGNSPLHF
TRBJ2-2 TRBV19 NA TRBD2 TGTGCCAGTAGTATAATGCGACTAGCGGGGACCACCGGGGAGCTGTTTTTT CASSIMRLAGTTGELFF
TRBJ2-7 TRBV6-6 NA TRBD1 TGTGCCAGCAGTCGGGGACAGGGAAGGGACGAGCAGTACTTC CASSRGQGRDEQYF
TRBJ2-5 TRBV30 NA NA TGTGCTCATTCCTCGGGGCAATACCAAGAGACCCAGTACTTC CAHSSGQYQETQYF
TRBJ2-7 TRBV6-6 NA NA TGTGCCAGCAGTTATTCTCAGGGTTCCTACGAGCAGTACTTC CASSYSQGSYEQYF
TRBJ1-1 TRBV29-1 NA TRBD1 TGCAGCGTCGCACAGGGGGAGGGGACTGAAGCTTTCTTT CSVAQGEGTEAFF
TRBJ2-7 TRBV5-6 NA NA TGTGCCAGCAGCAATGGCGGGACACCTTACGAGCAGTACTTC CASSNGGTPYEQYF
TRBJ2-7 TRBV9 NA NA TGTGCCAGCAGCGCAGGAACGGGGCTCAGGTACGAGCAGTACTTC CASSAGTGLRYEQYF
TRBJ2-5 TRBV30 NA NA TGTGCCTGGAGTGTAAAAAGGGTCTCACCACAAGAGACCCAGTACTTC CAWSVKRVSPQETQYF
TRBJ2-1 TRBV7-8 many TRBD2 TGTGCCAGCACGGGAGGGCCTGGCGCCTACAATGAGCAGTTCTTC CASTGGPGAYNEQFF
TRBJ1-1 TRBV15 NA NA TGTGCCACCAGCAGAGGCGGGAACATGAACACTGAAGCTTTCTTT CATSRGGNMNTEAFF
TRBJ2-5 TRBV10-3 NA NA TGTGCCATCAGTGAGTCCTACGGAGAGACCCAGTACTTC CAISESYGETQYF
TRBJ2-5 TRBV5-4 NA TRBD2 TGTGCCAGCAGCCCGCGACTAGCGGGAGGGATGGAAGAGACCCAGTACTTC CASSPRLAGGMEETQYF
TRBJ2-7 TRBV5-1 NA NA TGCGCCAGCAGCTTTGGGAACGAGCAGTACTTC CASSFGNEQYF